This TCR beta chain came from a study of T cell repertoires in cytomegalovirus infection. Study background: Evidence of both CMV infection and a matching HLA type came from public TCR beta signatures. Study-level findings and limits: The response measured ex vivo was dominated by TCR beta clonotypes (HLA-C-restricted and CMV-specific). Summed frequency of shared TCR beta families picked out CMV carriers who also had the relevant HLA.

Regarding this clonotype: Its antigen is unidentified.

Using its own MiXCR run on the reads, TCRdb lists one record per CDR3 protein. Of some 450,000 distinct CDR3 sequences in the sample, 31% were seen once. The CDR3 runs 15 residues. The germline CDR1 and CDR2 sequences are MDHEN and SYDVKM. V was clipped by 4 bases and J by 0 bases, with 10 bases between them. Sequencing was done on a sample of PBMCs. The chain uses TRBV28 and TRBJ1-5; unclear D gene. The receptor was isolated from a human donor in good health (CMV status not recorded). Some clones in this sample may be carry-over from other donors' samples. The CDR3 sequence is CASSYIHDSNQPQHF. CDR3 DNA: TGTGCCAGCAGTTATATACACGATAGCAATCAGCCCCAGCATTTT.